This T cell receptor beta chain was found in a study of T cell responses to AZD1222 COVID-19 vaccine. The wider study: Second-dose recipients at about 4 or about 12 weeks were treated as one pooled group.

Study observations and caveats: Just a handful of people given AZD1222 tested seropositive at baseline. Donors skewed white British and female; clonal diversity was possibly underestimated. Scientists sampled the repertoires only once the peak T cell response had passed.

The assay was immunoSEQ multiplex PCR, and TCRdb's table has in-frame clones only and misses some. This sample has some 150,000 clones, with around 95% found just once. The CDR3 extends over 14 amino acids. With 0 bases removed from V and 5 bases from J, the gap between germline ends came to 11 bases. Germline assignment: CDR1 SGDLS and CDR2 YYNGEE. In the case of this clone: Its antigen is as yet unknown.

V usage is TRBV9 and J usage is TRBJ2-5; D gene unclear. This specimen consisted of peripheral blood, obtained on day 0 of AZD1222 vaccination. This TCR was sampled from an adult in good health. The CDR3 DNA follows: TGTGCCAGCAGCGTAGCGGTAGGCGCGGAGACCCAGTACTTC. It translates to CASSVAVGAETQYF.